Listed here are 24 T cell receptor beta chains from one sample, sequenced in a study of cytomegalovirus exposure and HLA in healthy donors. PCR employed 60 Vbeta and 13 Jbeta primers. TCRdb's table, derived via immunoSEQ multiplex PCR, lists solely in-frame clones and lacks some. The sample carries 100,000 or so clones, about four fifths recorded once. Source material: PBMCs. All receptors come from a woman between 40 and 55 years old in good health and CMV-seronegative.

About this clone: At one boundary the junction diverges from the germline segment, which might be a read error. The chain joins TRBV5-4 to TRBJ2-1; D possibly corresponds to TRBD2 (5 bases). Per the germline V gene, CDR1 is SGHNT and CDR2 is YYREEE (reference sequence). CDR3 length: 11 amino acids. The CDR3 DNA sequence: TGTGCCAGCAGCTTGGGTTGGGAGCGGTTCTTC. It encodes CASSLGWERFF.

The chain joins TRBV5-1 to TRBJ1-6, with D perhaps matching TRBD1 (5 bases). CDR1 and CDR2 (germline): SGHRS, YFSETQ. Trimming removed 7 bases from V and 5 bases from J, with 10 bases in between. There are 13 residues in the CDR3. The CDR3 protein is CASSETDNSPLHF. The CDR3 nucleotides are TGCGCCAGCTCCGAGACAGATAATTCACCCCTCCACTTT.

The chain recombines TRBV19 with TRBJ2-5, with a tentative D call TRBD1 (6 bases). The DNA end lines up better with TRBJ2-7; the J call may be wrong. This CDR3 is built from 15 residues. Germline CDR1 LNHDA, CDR2 SQIVND (reference sequence). CDR3 loop: CASSPDSPSVYEQYF. CDR3 nucleotides: TGTGCCAGTAGCCCGGACAGTCCTTCGGTCTACGAGCAGTACTTC.

The CDR3: CASGLLVSARRNEQFF. The CDR3 coding sequence is TGTGCTAGTGGCCTCCTTGTTAGCGCCCGCCGGAATGAGCAGTTCTTC. The genes are TRBV12-5 and TRBJ2-1; D possibly corresponds to TRBD2 (5 bases). V was shortened by 6 bases and J by 7 bases, with 22 bases between the two germline ends. The germline V gene has CDR1 LGHNT and CDR2 FRNRAP. The CDR3 has 16 residues.

The V and J genes are TRBV4-3 and TRBJ1-5; D remains unclear. The CDR3 is made up of 14 amino acids. The germline V gene has CDR1 LGHNA and CDR2 YSLEER. V was pared by 0 bases and J by 9 bases, with 12 bases between. CDR3 sequence (DNA): TGCGCCAGCAGCCAAGAGGCCACCTTGTCGCCCCAGCATTTT. Encoded protein: CASSQEATLSPQHF.

The V gene is TRBV6-6, the J gene TRBJ2-2, with D possibly matching TRBD2 (5 bases). This CDR3 is built from 16 residues. With 0 bases removed from V and 2 bases from J, the gap between germline ends came to 10 bases. Germline V lookup: CDR1 MNHNY, CDR2 SVGAGI (reference sequence). Written as DNA, the CDR3 is TGTGCCAGCAGTTACTCCGGACTGGGTAACACCGGGGAGCTGTTTTTT. This encodes CASSYSGLGNTGELFF.

This CDR3 reads CASSLRLAQSSYNEQFF. The CDR3 bases are TGCGCCAGCAGCTTGAGACTAGCGCAAAGCTCCTACAATGAGCAGTTCTTC. The rearrangement links TRBV5-1 to TRBJ2-1; 8 bases fit TRBD2. With V trimmed by 1 base and J by 0 bases, 6 bases remained unmatched. Per germline, CDR1 SGHRS and CDR2 YFSETQ. The CDR3 covers 17 residues.

The genes are TRBV7-9 and TRBJ1-1; 7 nucleotides agree with TRBD1. V lost 5 bases to trimming and J lost 5 bases; unmatched junction nucleotides: 11. CDR3 length equals 15 residues. Germline V gene sequence: CDR1 SEHNR, CDR2 FQNEAQ (reference sequence). CDR3 nucleotide sequence: TGTGCCAGCAGCCCTACAGGGGCGGTTGAAACTGAAGCTTTCTTT. Amino acids: CASSPTGAVETEAFF.

V usage is TRBV4-3 and J usage is TRBJ2-7, with D maybe TRBD1 (5 bases). Looked up from germline, CDR1 is LGHNA and CDR2 is YSLEER. Trimming pared 0 bases from V and 6 bases from J, leaving 15 bases between. The CDR3 totals 15 residues. The CDR3 nucleotides read TGCGCCAGCAGCCAAGATTTCCAGGGCTATCTCGAGCAGTACTTC. Encoded protein: CASSQDFQGYLEQYF.

The chain carries TRBV5-1 and TRBJ1-6, with 8 nucleotides matching TRBD1. The CDR3 has 14 amino acids. Trimming cost V 4 bases and J 10 bases; bases outside gene matches: 7. The germline V gene has CDR1 SGHRS and CDR2 YFSETQ. The CDR3 coding sequence is TGCGCCAGCAGCCTGGGACAGGCTAGCTCACCCCTCCACTTT. This encodes CASSLGQASSPLHF.

The chain employs TRBV25-1 and TRBJ2-5; 8 positions agree with TRBD2. The CDR3 sequence is 16 residues long. Looked up from germline, CDR1 is MGHDK and CDR2 is SYGVNS. Losses at the gene ends were 1 base for V and 1 base for J; bases not matched to a gene: 5. The CDR3 DNA sequence: TGTGCCAGCAGTGAATGGCCGGGGGGGGTCCAAGAGACCCAGTACTTC. Its protein is CASSEWPGGVQETQYF.

As regards this clone: Its ends do not fully match the called genes, so a read error is possible. This chain's CDR3 is CASSSRPRQPRHF. The CDR3 nucleotides read TGTGCCAGCAGCTCAAGACCCCGACAGCCCCGGCATTTT. The genes are TRBV7-8 and TRBJ1-5; tentatively, D is TRBD1 (5 bases). The CDR3 consists of 13 residues. The germline V gene encodes CDR1 SGHVS and CDR2 FQNEAQ.

This chain links TRBV7-6 with TRBJ2-1, with D tentatively TRBD2 (5 bases). V lost 3 bases and J lost 10, with 13 bases in between. The germline gives CDR1 SGHVS, CDR2 FNYEAQ. CDR3 length: 13 amino acids. CDR3 protein: CASSFKSGSEQFF. CDR3 sequence (DNA): TGTGCCAGCAGCTTTAAGAGCGGAAGCGAGCAGTTCTTC. The full variable domain, completed using reference TRBV7-6 and TRBJ2-1, is GAGVSQSPRYKVTKRGQDVALRCDPISGHVSLYWYRQALGQGPEFLTYFNYEAQQDKSGLPNDRFSAERPEGSISTLTIQRTEQRDSAMYRCASSFKSGSEQFFGPGTRLTVL.

The chain has TRBV2 and TRBJ2-7; TRBD2 matches at 11 bases. J lost 3 bases, V lost 3 bases, and 4 bases had no gene match. This CDR3 is 15 amino acids long. CDR1 and CDR2 (germline): SNHLY, FYNNEI. CDR3 loop: CASSDIAGGIYEQYF. The DNA for the CDR3 is TGTGCCAGCAGTGACATAGCGGGAGGGATCTACGAGCAGTACTTC.

The V call is TRBV6-1, the J call TRBJ2-7; 9 nucleotides agree with TRBD2. The ends lost 0 bases at V and 5 bases at J; junction bases unmatched: 8. Germline CDR1 MNHNS, CDR2 SASEGT. This CDR3 has 16 amino acids. CDR3 coding DNA: TGTGCCAGCAGTGAAGCGCGGGGGGGAGGGCTCCACGAGCAGTACTTC. It translates to CASSEARGGGLHEQYF.

This clone was seen a handful of times. This chain joins TRBV6-6 and TRBJ1-3, with 7 bases fitting TRBD1. After removal of 6 bases from V and 2 bases from J, the junction contained 7 bases not matched to a gene. Looked up from germline, CDR1 is MNHNY and CDR2 is SVGAGI (reference sequence). The CDR3 runs 15 residues. The CDR3 here is CASSPPGQPGNTIYF. DNA for the CDR3: TGTGCCAGCAGCCCCCCGGGACAGCCTGGAAACACCATATATTTT.

About this clone: A read error may account for a junction end that differs from germline. The rearrangement joins TRBV7-9 to TRBJ1-5; 9 bases map to TRBD1. Germline CDR1 reads SEHNR; CDR2 reads FQNEAQ (reference sequence). There are 17 residues in the CDR3. The CDR3 loop reads CSSSFQSGTGQNQPQHF. The CDR3 nucleotides are TGTTCCAGCAGCTTCCAATCCGGGACAGGGCAGAATCAGCCCCAGCATTTT.

The chain is built from TRBV5-1 and TRBJ1-1; 7 bases fit TRBD1. The J segment lost 6 bases and the V segment lost 0 bases, leaving 11 bases of the junction unmatched. The germline gives CDR1 SGHRS, CDR2 YFSETQ. This CDR3 contains 16 residues. The CDR3 DNA reads TGCGCCAGCAGCTTGGAGGCGACAGGGATTTCCCCTGAAGCTTTCTTT. It encodes CASSLEATGISPEAFF.

The CDR3 reads CASSFATDPSSGANVLTF. The DNA for the CDR3 is TGCGCCAGCAGCTTTGCGACAGATCCTTCCTCTGGGGCCAACGTCCTGACTTTC. The gene calls are TRBV5-1 and TRBJ2-6; D is possibly TRBD1 (5 bases). Between the trimmed V and J ends, which lost 2 bases and 0 bases, there was a span of 15 bases. The CDR3 has 18 residues. Germline CDR1 and CDR2: SGHRS and YFSETQ. The entire variable domain, with the rest obtained from reference TRBV5-1 and TRBJ2-6, is as follows: KAGVTQTPRYLIKTRGQQVTLSCSPISGHRSVSWYQQTPGQGLQFLFEYFSETQRNKGNFPGRFSGRQFSNSRSEMNVSTLELGDSALYLCASSFATDPSSGANVLTFGAGSRLTVL.

In its sample, this clone was seen a few times. The chain has TRBV4-1 and TRBJ1-4; TRBD1 matches 7 bases. The CDR3 extends over 14 amino acids. J lost 5 bases, V lost 4 bases, and 4 bases had no gene match. Per the germline V gene, CDR1 is MGHRA and CDR2 is YSYEKL. The CDR3 DNA is TGCGCCAGCAGCCGCCCGGACAGGAATGAAAAACTGTTTTTT. It translates to CASSRPDRNEKLFF.

This clone came up a few times. This chain uses TRBV5-6 with TRBJ2-7; TRBD2 might be the D (6 bases). This CDR3 is built from 15 residues. Looked up from germline, CDR1 is SGHDT and CDR2 is YYEEEE. V was cut by 1 base and J by 5 bases, with 16 bases left in between. CDR3 residues: CASSLSPREVDEQYF. The CDR3 bases are TGTGCCAGCAGCTTGTCTCCCAGGGAGGTGGACGAGCAGTACTTC.

This clone came up a few times. This chain uses TRBV19 with TRBJ1-2, with TRBD1 matching 9 bases. The CDR3 is 15 amino acids. V dropped 4 bases and J dropped 4; count of bases not matched to a gene: 7. Germline V gives CDR1 LNHDA, CDR2 SQIVND (reference sequence). DNA for the CDR3: TGTGCCAGTAGTACCTCGACAGGGGGGGCCTATGGCTACACCTTC. Amino acids: CASSTSTGGAYGYTF.

The chain links TRBV19 to TRBJ1-2, with TRBD1 matching over 10 bases. This CDR3 region has 13 residues. V was clipped by 5 bases and J by 8 bases; unmatched bases: 5. Germline V lookup: CDR1 LNHDA, CDR2 SQIVND (reference sequence). This CDR3 reads CASSRGTGEGYTF. In nucleotides, the CDR3 is TGTGCCAGTAGTCGGGGGACAGGGGAAGGCTACACCTTC.

This sequence joins TRBV27 and TRBJ2-1, with 13 bases identical to TRBD2. V was pared by 3 bases and J by 6 bases, with 2 bases of the junction left unmatched. The CDR3 consists of 15 residues. Germline CDR1 MNHEY, CDR2 SMNVEV (reference sequence). CDR3 amino acids: CASSFTSGRGNEQFF. The DNA of the CDR3 is TGTGCCAGCAGTTTCACTAGCGGGAGGGGCAATGAGCAGTTCTTC.